This T cell receptor (beta chain) stems from a study of blood T cells in healthy people across ages. This clonotype was picked up one time. It was with a sample-barcoded 5' primer and a J-beta primer mix that a second PCR of roughly 7 to 12 cycles was run. MiXCR, run by TCRdb on the 5' RACE reads, gives a single entry per CDR3 protein. The sample holds some 1.6 million distinct CDR3 sequences, around 36% seen once. The CDR3 length is 17 residues. From germline, CDR1 is DFQATT and CDR2 SNEGSKA (reference sequence). Unmatched junction bases numbered 9, after V lost 0 bases and J lost 6 bases. What was sequenced was blood. This sequence originates from a woman in her 30s in good health. The V call is TRBV20-1, the J call TRBJ2-2, with TRBD2 matching over 11 bases. Written as DNA, the CDR3 is TGCAGTGCTAGAGATAGACTAGCGGGATATTGGTCCGGGGAGCTGTTTTTT. It yields the protein CSARDRLAGYWSGELFF.